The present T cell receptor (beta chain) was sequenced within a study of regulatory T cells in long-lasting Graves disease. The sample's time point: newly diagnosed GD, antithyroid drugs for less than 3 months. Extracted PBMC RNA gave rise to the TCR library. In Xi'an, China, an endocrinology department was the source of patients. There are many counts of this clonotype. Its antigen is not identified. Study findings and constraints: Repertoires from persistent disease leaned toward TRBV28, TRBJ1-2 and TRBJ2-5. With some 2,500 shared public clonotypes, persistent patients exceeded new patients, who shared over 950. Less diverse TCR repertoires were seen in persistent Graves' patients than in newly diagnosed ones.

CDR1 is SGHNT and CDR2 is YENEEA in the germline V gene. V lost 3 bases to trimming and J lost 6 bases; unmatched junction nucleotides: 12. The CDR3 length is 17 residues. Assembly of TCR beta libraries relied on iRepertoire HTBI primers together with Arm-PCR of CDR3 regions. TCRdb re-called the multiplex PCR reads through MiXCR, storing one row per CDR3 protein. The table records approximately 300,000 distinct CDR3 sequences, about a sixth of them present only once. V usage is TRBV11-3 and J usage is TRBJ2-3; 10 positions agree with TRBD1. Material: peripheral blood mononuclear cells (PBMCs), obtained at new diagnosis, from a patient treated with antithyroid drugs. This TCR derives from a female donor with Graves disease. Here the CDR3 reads CASSFKTGTGVADTQYF. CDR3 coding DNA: TGTGCCAGCAGCTTTAAGACCGGGACAGGGGTGGCGGATACGCAGTATTTT. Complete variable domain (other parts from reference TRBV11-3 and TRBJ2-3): EAGVVQSPRYKIIEKKQPVAFWCNPISGHNTLYWYLQNLGQGPELLIRYENEEAVDDSQLPKDRFSAERLKGVDSTLKIQPAELGDSAVYLCASSFKTGTGVADTQYFGPGTRLTVL.